This T cell receptor (beta chain) was profiled in a study of beta chain features in type 1 diabetes. This clone has only a few counts. The antigen is undetermined. Study-wide points: Shortening that was moderate but significant affected the TCRB CDR3s of Type 1 diabetes patients in all four CD4+ subsets. Across patients, naive, central memory and Treg TCRB repertoires exhibited apparently greater similarity than was observed across healthy donors.

The investigators reverse transcribed all of the isolated RNA, so they sequenced expressed TCRB transcripts. Some clones are missing from TCRdb's copy, which holds only in-frame ones; the method was immunoSEQ multiplex PCR. The sample contains 900,000 or so clones, 15% to 20% of which appear only once. Germline CDR1 is MNHNS and CDR2 is SASEGT. The length of the CDR3 is 14 residues. The V end lost 1 base, the J end lost 8 bases, and 14 bases lay between the germline ends. The receptor's source is a woman between 18 and 29 years old in good health. This chain connects TRBV6-1 to TRBJ1-2, with unresolved D. The sample comprised naive CD4+ T cells from blood. This chain's CDR3 is CASSEVDGVWGYTF. The CDR3, as DNA: TGTGCCAGCAGTGAAGTTGATGGGGTTTGGGGCTACACCTTC.